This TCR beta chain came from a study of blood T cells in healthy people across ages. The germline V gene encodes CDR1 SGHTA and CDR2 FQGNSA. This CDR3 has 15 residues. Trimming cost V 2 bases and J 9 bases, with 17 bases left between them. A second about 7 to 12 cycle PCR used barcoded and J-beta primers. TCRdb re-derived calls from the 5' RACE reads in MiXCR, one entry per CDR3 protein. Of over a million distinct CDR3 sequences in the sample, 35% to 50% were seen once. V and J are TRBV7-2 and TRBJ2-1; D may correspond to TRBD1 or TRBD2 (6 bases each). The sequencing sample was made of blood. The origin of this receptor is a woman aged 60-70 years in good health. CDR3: CASSLLATGNGEQFF. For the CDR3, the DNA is TGTGCCAGCAGCTTACTAGCGACAGGAAACGGTGAGCAGTTCTTC.